Listed here are 11 T cell receptor beta chains from one sample, sequenced in a study of T cell responses to AZD1222 COVID-19 vaccine. Data came from immunoSEQ multiplex PCR; TCRdb stores just in-frame clones and leaves some out. The table includes more than 110,000 clones, more than 85% detected once. Sequencing used peripheral blood, obtained 28 days after the second AZD1222 dose. These TCRs come from an adult who received the AZD1222 COVID-19 vaccine.

The rearrangement joins TRBV12-3 or TRBV12-4 to TRBJ2-7; weak D call: TRBD1 (5 bases). CDR3 length: 13 amino acids. V dropped 5 bases and J dropped 7 bases, with 15 bases sitting between them. The CDR3 is CASSPTGSREQYF. The CDR3 DNA sequence: TGTGCCAGCAGTCCTACAGGATCTAGGGAGCAGTACTTC.

The chain combines TRBV11-3 with TRBJ1-5, with D tentatively TRBD1 (6 bases). The germline V and J ends were trimmed by 8 bases and 0 bases, with 20 bases remaining between them. The V gene's germline CDR1 is SGHNT and CDR2 YENEEA. The CDR3 has 17 residues. For the CDR3, the DNA is TGTGCCAGCGACGGTTGGACAGTTCTTTATAGCAATCAGCCCCAGCATTTT. It specifies CASDGWTVLYSNQPQHF.

The rearrangement links TRBV28 to TRBJ1-1, with D possibly matching TRBD1 (6 bases). Deletions cut 5 bases from V and 3 bases from J, with 16 bases between. The CDR3 totals 15 residues. CDR1 is MDHEN, CDR2 SYDVKM, per germline. The CDR3 loop reads CASSRLRGGDTEAFF. CDR3 in DNA: TGTGCCAGCAGTCGTCTCAGGGGTGGGGACACTGAAGCTTTCTTT.

This sequence joins TRBV13 and TRBJ2-5; D not resolved. Germline-derived CDR1 and CDR2 are PRHDT and FYEKMQ (reference sequence). The CDR3 spans 14 residues. V lost 5 bases, J lost 0 bases, and 10 bases lay in between. Here the CDR3 reads CASSPRADQETQYF. In nucleotides, the CDR3 is TGTGCCAGCAGCCCCCGGGCCGACCAAGAGACCCAGTACTTC.

The rearrangement joins TRBV6-1 to TRBJ2-1, with D perhaps matching TRBD2 (6 bases). Germline CDR1 is MNHNS and CDR2 is SASEGT. The CDR3 runs to 12 residues. Between the trimmed V and J ends, which lost 8 bases and 2 bases, there was a span of 7 bases. The CDR3 protein is CASGRPYNEQFF. The CDR3 nucleotides read TGTGCCAGCGGGAGGCCCTACAATGAGCAGTTCTTC.

V usage is TRBV10-1 and J usage is TRBJ2-3; 9 nucleotides align to TRBD2. The CDR3 totals 15 residues. Germline CDR1 and CDR2: WNHNN and SYGVQD (reference sequence). V lost 3 bases to trimming and J lost 4 bases; unmatched junction nucleotides: 5. CDR3 loop: CASSEGLALSDTQYF. The CDR3, as DNA: TGCGCCAGCAGTGAAGGACTAGCGCTCTCAGATACGCAGTATTTT.

The chain joins TRBV5-1 to TRBJ2-5, with a weak D call TRBD1 (6 bases). V was trimmed by 0 bases and J by 1 base, leaving 10 bases between them. This CDR3 has 15 amino acids. Germline V lookup: CDR1 SGHRS, CDR2 YFSETQ. The CDR3 protein is CASSLDGGSQETQYF. The CDR3 nucleotides read TGCGCCAGCAGCTTGGATGGGGGCTCCCAAGAGACCCAGTACTTC.

The V gene is TRBV12-3 or TRBV12-4, the J gene TRBJ2-7; D may match TRBD1 or TRBD2 (5 bases each). CDR3 length: 12 amino acids. Trimming took off 3 bases at V and 4 bases at J, with 7 bases between the two ends. As DNA, the CDR3 is TGTGCCAGCAGTTTCTGGGGGTACGAGCAGTACTTC. Translating gives CASSFWGYEQYF.

The chain joins TRBV2 to TRBJ1-2; 9 nucleotides agree with TRBD1. The germline CDR1 and CDR2 sequences are SNHLY and FYNNEI. The CDR3 spans 16 residues. J lost 4 bases, V lost 6 bases, and 12 bases had no gene match. This CDR3 reads CASRERSGQGAYGYTF. CDR3 DNA: TGTGCCAGCAGAGAACGCTCGGGACAGGGAGCCTATGGCTACACCTTC.

The chain couples TRBV10-3 to TRBJ2-7; 10 bases are a match to TRBD2. CDR1 ENHRY and CDR2 SYGVKD come from the germline V gene. Trimming took 0 bases from V and 2 from J; bases not matched to a gene: 1. This CDR3 contains 15 residues. The CDR3 spells CAISESGLAAYEQYF. In nucleotides, the CDR3 is TGTGCCATCAGTGAGTCTGGACTAGCGGCCTACGAGCAGTACTTC.

This clone was observed a single time. V gene TRBV7-9 combines with J gene TRBJ1-1; TRBD1 might be the D (5 bases). CDR3 length: 15 amino acids. V lost 5 bases and J lost 4, with 17 bases in between. Per the germline V gene, CDR1 is SEHNR and CDR2 is FQNEAQ (reference sequence). The CDR3 coding sequence is TGTGCCAGCAGCCCCCCGGGCAGGGAGGGCACTGAAGCTTTCTTT. Translated, it gives CASSPPGREGTEAFF. Based on the CDR3 plus reference TRBV7-9 and TRBJ1-1, the full variable domain is DTGVSQNPRHKITKRGQNVTFRCDPISEHNRLYWYRQTLGQGPEFLTYFQNEAQLEKSRLLSDRFSAERPKGSFSTLEIQRTEQGDSAMYLCASSPPGREGTEAFFGQGTRLTVV.